A single sample gave rise to the 25 T cell receptor beta chains below, sequenced in a study of cytomegalovirus exposure and HLA in healthy donors. The PCR was carried out with 60 Vbeta primers and 13 Jbeta primers. TCRdb's table, derived via immunoSEQ multiplex PCR, lists solely in-frame clones and lacks some. The data hold about 130,000 clones, with 60% to 80% observed a single time. Sequences were obtained from PBMCs. All receptors derive from an older woman in good health and CMV-seropositive.

The rearrangement uses TRBV27 and TRBJ1-3; D might be TRBD1 (5 bases). With 5 bases removed from V and 2 bases from J, the gap between germline ends came to 16 bases. Germline V gene data show CDR1 as MNHEY and CDR2 as SMNVEV (reference sequence). CDR3 size: 16 residues. The CDR3 region is CASSLFGGTTGNTIYF. DNA for the CDR3: TGTGCCAGCAGTCTCTTCGGGGGGACGACTGGAAACACCATATATTTT.

The V and J genes are TRBV9 and TRBJ2-5; 8 bases map to TRBD2. Germline CDR1 and CDR2: SGDLS and YYNGEE. V gave up 3 bases and J gave up 4 bases; unmatched junction bases: 8. The length of the CDR3 is 15 residues. The CDR3 region is CASSGTSGGRETQYF. CDR3 coding DNA: TGTGCCAGCAGCGGTACAAGCGGGGGAAGAGAGACCCAGTACTTC.

J is TRBJ1-1 and V is TRBV5-4; 7 bases fit TRBD1. CDR1 is SGHNT, CDR2 YYREEE, per germline (reference sequence). V was clipped by 4 bases and J by 5 bases; unmatched bases: 8. This CDR3 contains 14 residues. CDR3 in amino acids: CASSQNRGGTEAFF. DNA for the CDR3: TGTGCCAGCAGCCAAAACAGGGGAGGAACTGAAGCTTTCTTT.

The chain is built from TRBV19 and TRBJ1-2; D gene uncertain. The CDR3 runs to 15 residues. Trimming pared 6 bases from V and 3 bases from J, leaving 17 bases between. Germline CDR1 and CDR2: LNHDA and SQIVND (reference sequence). CDR3 sequence reads: CASSPSSLADYGYTF. The CDR3 coding sequence is TGTGCCAGTAGCCCCTCGTCCCTGGCGGACTATGGCTACACCTTC.

The rearrangement links TRBV9 to TRBJ1-5; 9 nucleotides align to TRBD1. The CDR3 is made up of 15 amino acids. V dropped 3 bases and J dropped 10; count of bases not matched to a gene: 11. Germline CDR1 reads SGDLS; CDR2 reads YYNGEE. The CDR3 DNA sequence: TGTGCCAGCAGCGCGGGACAGGGCCCCTTAGGACCCCAGCATTTT. This gives the protein CASSAGQGPLGPQHF. Supplemented by reference TRBV9 and TRBJ1-5, the full variable domain reads DSGVTQTPKHLITATGQRVTLRCSPRSGDLSVYWYQQSLDQGLQFLIQYYNGEERAKGNILERFSAQQFPDLHSELNLSSLELGDSALYFCASSAGQGPLGPQHFGDGTRLSIL.

The chain carries TRBV11-2 and TRBJ2-1; the match to TRBD2 covers 8 bases. V gave up 0 bases and J gave up 0 bases; unmatched junction bases: 10. Germline CDR1 SGHAT, CDR2 FQNNGV. The CDR3 consists of 19 residues. CDR3 in amino acids: CASSLDRSGGLASYNEQFF. Written as DNA, the CDR3 is TGTGCCAGCAGCTTAGATAGAAGCGGGGGCCTCGCCTCCTACAATGAGCAGTTCTTC.

The V gene is TRBV6-6, the J gene TRBJ1-2; 9 nucleotides line up with TRBD1. The CDR3 totals 15 residues. The ends lost 0 bases at V and 4 bases at J; junction bases unmatched: 3. Germline V lookup: CDR1 MNHNY, CDR2 SVGAGI (reference sequence). The CDR3 loop reads CASSYSLTGGYGYTF. The DNA for the CDR3 is TGTGCCAGCAGTTACTCGCTGACAGGGGGCTATGGCTACACCTTC.

The chain has TRBV7-6 and TRBJ2-1, with D possibly matching TRBD2 (5 bases). Germline CDR1 is SGHVS and CDR2 is FNYEAQ. Trimming left V 0 bases short and J 4 bases short, with 7 bases between. This CDR3 is built from 14 residues. The CDR3 reads CASSLAEDYNEQFF. The CDR3 DNA follows: TGTGCCAGCAGCTTAGCGGAGGATTACAATGAGCAGTTCTTC.

The chain uses TRBV5-1 and TRBJ2-1; D not certain. V lost 0 bases and J 7 bases, leaving 17 bases between the germline ends. Germline-derived CDR1 and CDR2 are SGHRS and YFSETQ. The CDR3 has 16 residues. CDR3 sequence: CASSLAQPRGGNEQFF. The CDR3 region has the DNA TGCGCCAGCAGCTTGGCCCAGCCTCGAGGTGGGAATGAGCAGTTCTTC.

The V call is TRBV27, the J call TRBJ2-5; 11 bases match TRBD1. Near its end, the DNA agrees better with TRBJ2-7, so the J call may be wrong. The CDR3 covers 13 residues. The V gene's germline CDR1 is MNHEY and CDR2 SMNVEV (reference sequence). The CDR3 bases are TGTGCCAGTTGGGGACAGGGGGACTACGAGCAGTACTTC. This translates into CASWGQGDYEQYF.

The chain employs TRBV27 and TRBJ2-3, with a weak D call TRBD2 (6 bases). Trimming removed 1 base at V and 1 base at J, with 9 bases between. Germline CDR1 MNHEY, CDR2 SMNVEV (reference sequence). The CDR3 has 15 residues. DNA of the CDR3: TGTGCCAGCAGTTTATGGGGGACTGGCACAGATACGCAGTATTTT. Protein: CASSLWGTGTDTQYF.

V and J are TRBV19 and TRBJ1-2, with TRBD1 matching 7 bases. V shed 5 bases and J 8 bases; nucleotides not matched to a gene: 11. The CDR3 consists of 14 residues. Germline lookup yields CDR1 LNHDA and CDR2 SQIVND (reference sequence). The CDR3 spells CASSGLRTGGGYTF. The CDR3 nucleotides read TGTGCCAGTAGTGGCCTGAGGACAGGCGGAGGCTACACCTTC.

The chain uses TRBV6-5 and TRBJ1-2; no firm D call. This CDR3 comprises 11 residues. The germline V gene encodes CDR1 MNHEY and CDR2 SVGAGI. The V gene lost 4 bases and the J gene lost 12 bases, with 12 bases spanning the gap. CDR3 nucleotides: TGTGCCAGCAGTTCCGCCTCCGGGGACACCTTC. It encodes CASSSASGDTF.

V usage is TRBV4-2 and J usage is TRBJ2-7, with 8 bases fitting TRBD1. The germline V gene encodes CDR1 LGHNA and CDR2 YNFKEQ. The CDR3 consists of 19 residues. After removal of 0 bases from V and 2 bases from J, the junction contained 15 bases not matched to a gene. CDR3 amino acids: CASSQEAGRRQGYAYEQYF. CDR3 nucleotide sequence: TGTGCCAGCAGCCAAGAGGCGGGAAGGAGACAGGGGTATGCCTACGAGCAGTACTTC.

This clone has just a few counts. The chain employs TRBV7-8 and TRBJ2-7, with a tentative D call TRBD1 (6 bases). The CDR3 extends over 15 amino acids. The germline V gene encodes CDR1 SGHVS and CDR2 FQNEAQ. Trimming removed 0 bases from V and 5 bases from J, with 14 bases in between. The CDR3: CASSLASQGRDEQYF. The DNA of the CDR3 is TGTGCCAGCAGCTTAGCGTCACAGGGAAGAGACGAGCAGTACTTC.

The gene calls are TRBV19 and TRBJ2-1, with no clear D. This CDR3 contains 13 residues. V lost 1 base and J 15 bases, leaving 16 bases between the germline ends. Germline V lookup: CDR1 LNHDA, CDR2 SQIVND (reference sequence). The CDR3 sequence is CASSIGIGPKAFF. CDR3 coding DNA: TGTGCCAGTAGTATAGGAATCGGTCCGAAAGCGTTCTTC.

This clone appeared once. V usage is TRBV2 and J usage is TRBJ2-5; D is ambiguous. Gene TRBJ2-7 matches the end of the DNA better, so the J call may be wrong. Germline V gene lookup returns CDR1 SNHLY and CDR2 FYNNEI. The CDR3 extends over 14 amino acids. The CDR3 DNA reads TGTGCCAGCAGTGGGAGACCGACCTCGTACGAGCAGTACTTC. Amino acids: CASSGRPTSYEQYF.

The rearrangement links TRBV13 to TRBJ2-5, with 8 bases that match TRBD2. The germline gives CDR1 PRHDT, CDR2 FYEKMQ (reference sequence). CDR3 length: 16 amino acids. J was trimmed by 5 bases and V by 4 bases; bases with no gene match: 12. The chain's CDR3 is CASSSPRGGLGETQYF. CDR3 in DNA: TGTGCCAGCAGCTCCCCCCGGGGGGGGCTGGGGGAGACCCAGTACTTC. The whole variable domain, remainder taken from reference TRBV13 and TRBJ2-5, is AAGVIQSPRHLIKEKRETATLKCYPIPRHDTVYWYQQGPGQDPQFLISFYEKMQSDKGSIPDRFSAQQFSDYHSELNMSSLELGDSALYFCASSSPRGGLGETQYFGPGTRLLVL.

The chain links TRBV19 to TRBJ1-1, with a possible D match to TRBD1 (6 bases). V lost 8 bases and J 0 bases, leaving 16 bases between the germline ends. The germline V gene encodes CDR1 LNHDA and CDR2 SQIVND (reference sequence). This CDR3 has 15 residues. CDR3 bases: TGTGCCAGTGGGAGAGGACAGAACATGAACACTGAAGCTTTCTTT. Amino acids: CASGRGQNMNTEAFF.

The sample holds a few counts of this clone. V gene TRBV7-3 combines with J gene TRBJ1-1; possible D gene TRBD1, 5 bases. The V gene lost 2 bases and the J gene lost 5 bases, with 9 bases spanning the gap. Looked up from germline, CDR1 is SGHTA and CDR2 is FQGTGA. The CDR3 sequence is 13 residues long. As DNA, the CDR3 is TGTGCCAGCAGCTTAGGGGGGAGGACTGAAGCTTTCTTT. As protein: CASSLGGRTEAFF.

This chain joins TRBV25-1 and TRBJ1-1; a possible D gene is TRBD1 (5 bases). The CDR3 is made up of 14 amino acids. Germline CDR1 and CDR2: MGHDK and SYGVNS. V lost 6 bases and J 1 base, leaving 12 bases between the germline ends. Written as DNA, the CDR3 is TGTGCCAGCAGAGCTACAGGAAGGAACACTGAAGCTTTCTTT. Its translation: CASRATGRNTEAFF.

V gene TRBV28 combines with J gene TRBJ2-4, with D possibly being TRBD2 (5 bases). V was clipped by 5 bases and J by 2 bases, with 16 bases between them. The germline V gene has CDR1 MDHEN and CDR2 SYDVKM. There are 16 residues in the CDR3. The chain's CDR3 is CASSPGQPGTKNIQYF. In nucleotides, the CDR3 is TGTGCCAGCAGTCCCGGCCAGCCGGGGACCAAAAACATTCAGTACTTC.

V and J are TRBV27 and TRBJ2-4; D is ambiguous. The germline CDR1 and CDR2 sequences are MNHEY and SMNVEV (reference sequence). Deletions cut 2 bases from V and 0 bases from J, with 5 bases between. This CDR3 has 14 residues. CDR3 amino acids: CASSLAVAKNIQYF. CDR3 in DNA: TGTGCCAGCAGTTTAGCGGTAGCCAAAAACATTCAGTACTTC.

V gene TRBV15 combines with J gene TRBJ2-3; the match to TRBD2 covers 10 bases. This CDR3 is built from 13 residues. The V gene end was trimmed by 9 bases and the J gene end by 1 base; junction bases not matched to a gene: 1. CDR1 is LNHNV, CDR2 YYDKDF, per germline (reference sequence). This CDR3 is CATGTSGTDTQYF. Written as DNA, the CDR3 is TGTGCCACAGGGACTAGCGGCACAGATACGCAGTATTTT.

The chain links TRBV29-1 to TRBJ2-7; D is unclear. The CDR3 is 13 amino acids. Germline V gene lookup returns CDR1 SQVTM and CDR2 ANQGSEA. The ends were cut back, 6 bases at V and 6 bases at J, with 18 bases in the middle. The CDR3 reads CSVAETSGREQYF. CDR3 bases: TGCAGCGTCGCCGAGACGTCTGGGCGCGAGCAGTACTTC.